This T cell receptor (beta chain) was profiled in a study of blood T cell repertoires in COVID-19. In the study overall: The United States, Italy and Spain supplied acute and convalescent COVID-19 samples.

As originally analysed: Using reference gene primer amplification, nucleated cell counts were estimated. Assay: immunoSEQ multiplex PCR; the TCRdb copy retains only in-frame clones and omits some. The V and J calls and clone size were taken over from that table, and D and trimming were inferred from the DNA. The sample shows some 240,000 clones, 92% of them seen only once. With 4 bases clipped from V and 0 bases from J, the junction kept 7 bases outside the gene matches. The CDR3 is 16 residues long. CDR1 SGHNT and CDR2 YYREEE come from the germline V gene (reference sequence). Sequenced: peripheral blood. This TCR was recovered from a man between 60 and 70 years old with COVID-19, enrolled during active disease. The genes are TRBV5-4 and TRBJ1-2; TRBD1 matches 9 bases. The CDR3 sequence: CASSGGTGLSNYGYTF. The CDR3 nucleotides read TGTGCCAGCAGCGGGGGGACAGGGCTTTCTAACTATGGCTACACCTTC.